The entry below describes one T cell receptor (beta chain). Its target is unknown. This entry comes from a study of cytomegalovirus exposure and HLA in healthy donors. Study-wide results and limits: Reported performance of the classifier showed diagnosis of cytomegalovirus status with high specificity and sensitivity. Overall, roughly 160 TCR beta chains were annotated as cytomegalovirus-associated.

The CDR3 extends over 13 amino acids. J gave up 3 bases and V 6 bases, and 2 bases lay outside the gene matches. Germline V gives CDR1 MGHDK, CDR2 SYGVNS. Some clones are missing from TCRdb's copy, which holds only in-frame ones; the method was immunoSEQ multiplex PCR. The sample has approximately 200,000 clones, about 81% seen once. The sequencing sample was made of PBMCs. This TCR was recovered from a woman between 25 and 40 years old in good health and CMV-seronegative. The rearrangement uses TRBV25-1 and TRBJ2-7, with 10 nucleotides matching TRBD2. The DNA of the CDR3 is TGTGCCAGCAGAGGGACTAGCGTCTACGAGCAGTACTTC. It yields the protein CASRGTSVYEQYF.